Presented here are 16 T cell receptor beta chains from one specimen sequenced in a study of shared T cell receptors in the human thymus. Some clones are missing from TCRdb's copy, which holds only in-frame ones; the method was immunoSEQ multiplex PCR. The sample yields under 850,000 clones, 88% seen once. A further study also used this sample, focusing on human thymus T cells.

The sample taken for sequencing was thymocytes. These receptor sequences come from a boy younger than two with a congenital heart defect.

This clone was recorded only once. The gene calls are TRBV13 and TRBJ2-5; D may be TRBD2 (6 bases). The CDR3 spans 18 residues. Trimming cost V 2 bases and J 1 base, with 20 bases left between them. Germline loops: CDR1 PRHDT, CDR2 FYEKMQ (reference sequence). This CDR3 is CASSLPYKEGVAQETQYF. The CDR3 DNA is TGTGCCAGCAGCTTACCCTACAAGGAGGGAGTCGCCCAAGAGACCCAGTACTTC.

In its sample, this clone was seen once. CDR3 protein: CATSRDLAENTEAFF. CDR3 nucleotide sequence: TGTGCCACCAGCAGAGATCTGGCAGAAAACACTGAAGCTTTCTTT. The V gene is TRBV15, the J gene TRBJ1-1; D remains ambiguous. V lost 0 bases and J lost 2, with 10 bases in between. Germline CDR1 and CDR2: LNHNV and YYDKDF (reference sequence). The length of the CDR3 is 15 residues.

The chain is built from TRBV5-1 and TRBJ2-4, with TRBD1 as a possible D gene (6 bases). The CDR3 covers 15 residues. Germline assignment: CDR1 SGHRS and CDR2 YFSETQ. The V gene lost 2 bases and the J gene lost 0 bases, with 9 bases spanning the gap. CDR3 nucleotide sequence: TGCGCCAGCAGCTTTGGACAGCTAGCCAAAAACATTCAGTACTTC. Protein: CASSFGQLAKNIQYF.

The table lists this clone with a count of one. This chain joins TRBV30 and TRBJ2-3; 11 bases agree with TRBD2. Germline V gives CDR1 GTSNPN, CDR2 SVGIG (reference sequence). The CDR3 runs 15 residues. Trimming at V came to 3 bases and at J to 8 bases, leaving 10 bases not matched to a gene. CDR3 region: CAWRITLAGVGTQYF. The CDR3 coding sequence is TGTGCCTGGAGGATTACACTAGCGGGAGTCGGTACGCAGTATTTT.

Written as DNA, the CDR3 is TGCGCCAGCAGTCAATCGTCCGATGAGCAGTTCTTC. Amino acid sequence: CASSQSSDEQFF. V gene TRBV23-1 combines with J gene TRBJ2-1; D is unresolved. TRBV23-1 is placed among ORFs of uncertain function. The CDR3 is 12 residues long. V lost 0 bases, J lost 8 bases, and 5 bases lay in between.

V is TRBV6-5 and J is TRBJ2-7; D uncertain. V lost 5 bases to trimming and J lost 7 bases, with 21 bases between them. The CDR3 totals 15 residues. CDR1 is MNHEY and CDR2 is SVGAGI in the germline V gene. CDR3 amino acids: CASSPCGQYFKEQYF. The CDR3 nucleotides read TGTGCCAGCAGTCCCTGTGGGCAATACTTTAAAGAGCAGTACTTC.

The chain combines TRBV5-1 with TRBJ2-6; 7 bases line up with TRBD1. Trimming cost V 1 base and J 0 bases; bases outside gene matches: 13. Germline lookup yields CDR1 SGHRS and CDR2 YFSETQ. The length of the CDR3 is 20 residues. The CDR3 nucleotides read TGCGCCAGCAGCTTGTCTAACCCCCGGGACAGTGACTCTGGGGCCAACGTCCTGACTTTC. Its translation is CASSLSNPRDSDSGANVLTF.

This clone has only a few counts. The chain uses TRBV11-3 and TRBJ2-3; TRBD2 agrees at 9 bases. The germline CDR1 and CDR2 sequences are SGHNT and YENEEA. The CDR3 covers 15 residues. The J segment lost 3 bases and the V segment lost 1 base, leaving 2 bases of the junction unmatched. Written as DNA, the CDR3 is TGTGCCAGCAGCTTAGTAGCGGGAGAGACAGATACGCAGTATTTT. Amino acids: CASSLVAGETDTQYF.

A few counts support this clone. The same CDR3 also results from other DNA sequences found in this sample. The gene calls are TRBV5-1 and TRBJ2-1, with 9 bases identical to TRBD2. V shed 4 bases and J 4 bases; nucleotides not matched to a gene: 6. Germline V CDR1 and CDR2: SGHRS, YFSETQ. The CDR3 is 15 amino acids. The CDR3 DNA is TGCGCCAGCAGCCTCGGGACTAGCAGTTACAATGAGCAGTTCTTC. Its translation: CASSLGTSSYNEQFF.

The chain carries TRBV29-1 and TRBJ2-2, with D hard to call. CDR1 and CDR2 from the germline V gene are SQVTM and ANQGSEA. The CDR3 is 10 residues long. V was pared by 3 bases and J by 7 bases, with 3 bases between. CDR3 nucleotide sequence: TGCAGCGTTGAGAGCGGGGAGCTGTTTTTT. It translates to CSVESGELFF.

The V call is TRBV5-5, the J call TRBJ1-4; no clear D gene. CDR1 is SGHKS, CDR2 YYEKEE, per germline (reference sequence). This CDR3 contains 17 residues. The V end was cut by 1 base, the J end by 1 base, with 14 bases between. The CDR3 sequence is CASSLQRRGRTNEKLFF. The CDR3 bases are TGTGCCAGCAGCTTGCAAAGGCGGGGAAGAACTAATGAAAAACTGTTTTTT.

Only a few counts were recorded for this clone. The gene calls are TRBV10-3 and TRBJ2-7, with 10 bases that match TRBD2. The CDR3 is made up of 13 amino acids. V was clipped by 7 bases and J by 4 bases; unmatched bases: 4. Germline V CDR1 and CDR2: ENHRY, SYGVKD. The CDR3 nucleotides are TGTGCCATCAAAGCGGGAGGGCAATACGAGCAGTACTTC. Translating it yields CAIKAGGQYEQYF.

The chain links TRBV5-6 to TRBJ1-4, with TRBD1 matching 8 bases. CDR1 and CDR2 from the germline V gene are SGHDT and YYEEEE. The CDR3 contains 15 residues. V trimming: 4 bases; J trimming: 5 bases; junction bases outside the gene matches: 7. CDR3 sequence: CASSLRGRLNEKLFF. CDR3 bases: TGTGCCAGCAGCCTCAGGGGGCGTTTGAATGAAAAACTGTTTTTT.

This clone was counted between two and nine times. V usage is TRBV5-4 and J usage is TRBJ2-1; unclear D gene. The CDR3 contains 12 residues. V was clipped by 0 bases and J by 9 bases, with 7 bases between them. CDR1 is SGHNT and CDR2 is YYREEE in the germline V gene (reference sequence). The CDR3 bases are TGTGCCAGCAGCTTGGGAAGCCTTGAGCAGTTCTTC. Protein product: CASSLGSLEQFF.

In its sample, this clone was seen once. The chain uses TRBV5-1 and TRBJ2-3; 13 bases agree with TRBD2. V was pared by 6 bases and J by 4 bases, with 14 bases of the junction left unmatched. Germline CDR1 is SGHRS and CDR2 is YFSETQ. The CDR3 has 18 residues. The CDR3 coding sequence is TGCGCCAGCACCCCTATTGGACTAGCGGGAGCGGGGGCAGATACGCAGTATTTT. This codes for CASTPIGLAGAGADTQYF.

The rearrangement uses TRBV7-2 and TRBJ2-1; a weak D match, TRBD1 (6 bases). Trimming took off 4 bases at V and 8 bases at J, with 21 bases between the two ends. This CDR3 is 16 amino acids long. Germline V gene lookup returns CDR1 SGHTA and CDR2 FQGNSA. The CDR3 is CASSSLTGTWGHEQFF. The CDR3 nucleotides read TGTGCCAGCAGCTCGCTGACCGGGACATGGGGCCATGAGCAGTTCTTC.